The 19 T cell receptor beta chains below all came from one sample that was sequenced in a study of human T cells and chemical hapten exposure. Someone pulled total RNA out of unfractionated whole blood. TCRdb called the 5' RACE reads again in MiXCR, with one record for every CDR3 protein. The sample yields about 120,000 distinct CDR3 sequences, approximately 20% seen once. These receptors were taken from a human donor in good health.

This clonotype occurred a few times. The chain recombines TRBV28 with TRBJ2-7; 9 positions match TRBD1. The length of the CDR3 is 16 residues. Unmatched junction bases numbered 10, after V lost 4 bases and J lost 3 bases. Germline V CDR1 and CDR2: MDHEN, SYDVKM. CDR3 in amino acids: CASSWGTGGPLYEQYF. DNA of the CDR3: TGTGCCAGCAGTTGGGGAACAGGGGGCCCTCTCTACGAGCAGTACTTC.

The chain couples TRBV21-1 to TRBJ1-5. TRBV21-1 is described as a pseudogene. This CDR3 region has 16 residues. The CDR3 spells CASSKYHRDSNQPQHF. DNA for the CDR3: TGTGCCAGCAGCAAATATCATCGTGATAGCAATCAGCCCCAGCATTTT.

V usage is TRBV20-1 and J usage is TRBJ2-7; no firm D call. This CDR3 spans 14 amino acids. CDR1 is DFQATT, CDR2 SNEGSKA, per germline (reference sequence). Between the trimmed V and J ends, which lost 3 bases and 3 bases, there was a span of 15 bases. This chain's CDR3 is CSASAPPRNYEQYF. In DNA form, the CDR3 reads TGCAGTGCTAGTGCCCCCCCACGGAACTACGAGCAGTACTTC.

This rearrangement joins TRBV10-3 to TRBJ2-3; 8 bases are a match to TRBD2. CDR1 is ENHRY and CDR2 is SYGVKD in the germline V gene. The CDR3 totals 16 residues. V lost 6 bases, J lost 4 bases, and 12 bases stayed unmatched. Here the CDR3 DNA reads TGTGCCATCAGGAATGGACTAGCAGGGTTCTCAGATACGCAGTATTTT. Protein: CAIRNGLAGFSDTQYF.

J is TRBJ1-1 and V is TRBV18; D is uncertain. The CDR3 consists of 13 residues. The germline V and J ends were trimmed by 2 bases and 6 bases, with 10 bases remaining between them. CDR1 and CDR2 from the germline V gene are KGHSH and LQKENI. CDR3 nucleotides: TGTGCCAGCTCACCAGGGATCGGTGCTGAAGCTTTCTTT. The encoded protein is CASSPGIGAEAFF.

This clonotype was found once. This chain connects TRBV11-2 to TRBJ2-3; TRBD1 agrees at 7 bases. The CDR3 is 12 residues long. Germline V gene data show CDR1 as SGHAT and CDR2 as FQNNGV. V gave up 1 base and J gave up 9 bases; unmatched junction bases: 1. The CDR3: CASSLGGGTQYF. The CDR3, as DNA: TGTGCCAGCAGCTTAGGAGGGGGCACGCAGTATTTT.

This chain uses TRBV12-3 or TRBV12-4 with TRBJ1-2, with a possible D match to TRBD1 (6 bases). This CDR3 is built from 11 residues. V was shortened by 5 bases and J by 10 bases, with 11 bases between the two germline ends. The CDR3 sequence: CASSITGFYTF. The CDR3 DNA is TGTGCCAGCAGTATAACAGGGTTCTACACCTTC.

This clonotype was counted a single time. The genes are TRBV6-2 or TRBV6-3 and TRBJ2-3, with 8 bases aligning to TRBD2. The CDR3 length is 14 residues. Germline-derived CDR1 and CDR2 are MNHEY and SVGEGT. Germline trimming cut 2 bases from V and 6 bases from J; bases unmatched to any gene: 4. The CDR3 loop reads CASSYGASGDTQYF. CDR3 sequence (DNA): TGTGCCAGCAGTTACGGGGCTAGCGGGGATACGCAGTATTTT.

This chain links TRBV18 with TRBJ2-3; tentative D call: TRBD1 (5 bases). This CDR3 is built from 14 residues. V lost 2 bases and J 4 bases, leaving 10 bases between the germline ends. The germline V gene encodes CDR1 KGHSH and CDR2 LQKENI. In DNA, the CDR3 is TGTGCCAGCTCACCAATTACAGGACCAGATACGCAGTATTTT. Protein product: CASSPITGPDTQYF.

The chain combines TRBV19 with TRBJ2-1; TRBD2 matches at 9 bases. The CDR3 consists of 16 residues. V lost 6 bases and J lost 6; bases outside the gene matches: 12. The germline V gene encodes CDR1 LNHDA and CDR2 SQIVND (reference sequence). The CDR3 sequence: CASSRAWTSESNEQFF. For the CDR3, the DNA is TGTGCCAGTAGCAGGGCATGGACTAGCGAATCCAATGAGCAGTTCTTC. The complete variable domain, with remaining parts taken from reference TRBV19 and TRBJ2-1, reads DGGITQSPKYLFRKEGQNVTLSCEQNLNHDAMYWYRQDPGQGLRLIYYSQIVNDFQKGDIAEGYSVSREKKESFPLTVTSAQKNPTAFYLCASSRAWTSESNEQFFGPGTRLTVL.

V gene TRBV30 combines with J gene TRBJ2-5; the match to TRBD2 covers 9 bases. Germline V gives CDR1 GTSNPN, CDR2 SVGIG (reference sequence). Trimming cost V 3 bases and J 5 bases; bases outside gene matches: 4. The CDR3 is 13 residues long. CDR3 bases: TGTGCCTGGAGAAGCGGGAGGTACGAGACCCAGTACTTC. Its translation is CAWRSGRYETQYF.

This clonotype has a count of ten or more. The chain combines TRBV7-9 with TRBJ2-3; the match to TRBD1 covers 7 bases. The CDR3 is made up of 17 amino acids. The V and J ends lost 1 base and 1 base, in that order; junction bases with no gene match: 8. Germline V lookup: CDR1 SEHNR, CDR2 FQNEAQ (reference sequence). CDR3 region: CASSLGATGARTDTQYF. The CDR3 DNA sequence: TGTGCCAGCAGCTTAGGAGCCACAGGGGCGCGCACAGATACGCAGTATTTT.

This chain uses TRBV18 with TRBJ1-5, with TRBD1 matching over 9 bases. The CDR3 spans 15 residues. Germline V gives CDR1 KGHSH, CDR2 LQKENI. V was clipped by 2 bases and J by 9 bases; unmatched bases: 8. For the CDR3, the DNA is TGTGCCAGCTCACCAGGGACAGGGAGACAAGGGCCCCAGCATTTT. This codes for CASSPGTGRQGPQHF.

This clonotype was observed a handful of times. The rearrangement joins TRBV9 to TRBJ2-7; D is undetermined. Germline CDR1 SGDLS, CDR2 YYNGEE. The CDR3 is made up of 15 amino acids. Trimming stripped 0 bases from V and 6 bases from J, with 16 bases between. As DNA, the CDR3 is TGTGCCAGCAGCGTAGATGCCAACCCGGCGTTCGAGCAGTACTTC. Its translation: CASSVDANPAFEQYF.

This clonotype has just a few counts. V and J are TRBV27 and TRBJ2-5, with D tentatively TRBD2 (6 bases). Germline loops: CDR1 MNHEY, CDR2 SMNVEV (reference sequence). The CDR3 length is 17 residues. The V end was cut by 1 base, the J end by 5 bases, with 20 bases between. CDR3 in DNA: TGTGCCAGCAGTTTATTTTGGCGGGAAGGTCTGGAGGAGACCCAGTACTTC. Translated: CASSLFWREGLEETQYF.

The chain uses TRBV20-1 and TRBJ1-2; D is uncertain. The CDR3 runs 20 residues. Germline CDR1 DFQATT, CDR2 SNEGSKA (reference sequence). V lost 0 bases and J 4 bases, leaving 30 bases between the germline ends. CDR3 loop: CSARDLFTAEGFMGSYGYTF. The DNA of the CDR3 is TGCAGTGCTAGAGATCTCTTTACGGCAGAGGGCTTCATGGGTTCCTATGGCTACACCTTC.

The rearrangement links TRBV7-8 to TRBJ2-1; 10 bases fit TRBD2. This CDR3 has 16 residues. With V trimmed by 1 base and J by 10 bases, 10 bases remained unmatched. Germline CDR1 SGHVS, CDR2 FQNEAQ. The CDR3 DNA is TGTGCCAGCAGCTTAGGGGCTAGCGGGAGAGTCTTAGAGCAGTTCTTC. It specifies CASSLGASGRVLEQFF.

The V gene is TRBV28, the J gene TRBJ2-1, with 7 bases fitting TRBD2. Germline-derived CDR1 and CDR2 are MDHEN and SYDVKM. The CDR3 has 15 amino acids. V trimming: 6 bases; J trimming: 1 base; junction bases outside the gene matches: 6. As DNA, the CDR3 is TGTGCCAGCAGGCTCCGGGACTATTCCTACAATGAGCAGTTCTTC. Translation: CASRLRDYSYNEQFF.

This clonotype was counted between two and nine times. The gene calls are TRBV20-1 and TRBJ1-5; no firm D call. CDR1 and CDR2 from the germline V gene are DFQATT and SNEGSKA (reference sequence). The CDR3 runs 12 residues. V was shortened by 6 bases and J by 4 bases, with 10 bases between the two germline ends. The CDR3 DNA sequence: TGCAGTGCCAAAATGAGTAATCAGCCCCAGCATTTT. This sequence encodes CSAKMSNQPQHF.